This T cell receptor beta chain is from a study of cytomegalovirus exposure and HLA in healthy donors. The PCR used 60 Vbeta and 13 Jbeta primers. Original processing notes: The count from a later analysis was some 80 million unique TCR beta chains, 9.5 million to 11 million of them shared. Method: immunoSEQ multiplex PCR; TCRdb's copy keeps in-frame clones and lacks some. That table gives V, J and clone size, and the DNA gave D and trimming. Found here are 110,000 to 150,000 clones, 60% to 80% of them singletons; the top ten hold about 1.7%. The CDR3 spans 15 residues. Germline V gene lookup returns CDR1 SGHTA and CDR2 FQGTGA. The germline V and J ends were trimmed by 2 bases and 4 bases, with 11 bases remaining between them.

This TCR came from a woman aged 25 to 39 in good health and CMV-seronegative. The chain employs TRBV7-3 and TRBJ2-2; D is uncertain. The sequenced sample consisted of PBMCs. The CDR3 sequence: CASSLSPTLTGELFF. Written as DNA, the CDR3 is TGTGCCAGCAGCTTATCCCCGACACTCACCGGGGAGCTGTTTTTT.